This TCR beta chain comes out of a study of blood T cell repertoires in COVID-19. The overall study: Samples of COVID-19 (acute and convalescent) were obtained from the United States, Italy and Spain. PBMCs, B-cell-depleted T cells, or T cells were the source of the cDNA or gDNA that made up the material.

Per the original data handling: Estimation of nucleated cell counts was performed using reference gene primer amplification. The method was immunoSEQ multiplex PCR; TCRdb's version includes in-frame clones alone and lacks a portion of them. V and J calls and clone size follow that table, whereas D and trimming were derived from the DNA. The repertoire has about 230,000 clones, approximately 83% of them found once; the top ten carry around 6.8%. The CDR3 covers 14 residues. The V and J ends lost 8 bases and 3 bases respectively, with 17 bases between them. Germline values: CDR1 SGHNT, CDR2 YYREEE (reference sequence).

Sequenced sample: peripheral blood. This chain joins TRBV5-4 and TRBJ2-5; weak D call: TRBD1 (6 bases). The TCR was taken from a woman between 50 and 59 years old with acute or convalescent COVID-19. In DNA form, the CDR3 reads TGTGCCAGTACAAGGGACACCCTGGAAGAGACCCAGTACTTC. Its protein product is CASTRDTLEETQYF.